One sample yielded the 31 T cell receptor beta chains listed below, sequenced in a study of metastatic and nonmetastatic thyroid tumors. The entire patient cohort was treatment-naive prior to thyroid surgery. With MiXCR, TCRdb reprocessed the PCR reads. The table shows 30,000 to 40,000 clones, with approximately 19% occurring only once. The sequenced sample was blood. The receptors stem from a female donor with papillary thyroid cancer or a benign thyroid nodule (not recorded which). Some clones in this sample may be carry-over from other donors' samples.

The V and J genes are TRBV6-1 and TRBJ2-1; 7 bases are shared with TRBD2. The CDR3 sequence is 14 residues long. The germline V gene has CDR1 MNHNS and CDR2 SASEGT. After removal of 7 bases from V and 6 bases from J, the junction contained 9 bases not matched to a gene. CDR3 nucleotide sequence: TGTGCCAGCAAAAGGGAGGGGTTTGTCAATGAGCAGTTCTTC. This sequence encodes CASKREGFVNEQFF.

This clone was counted between two and nine times. This chain joins TRBV6-5 and TRBJ2-7; no clear D gene. V gave up 2 bases and J gave up 7 bases, with 18 bases separating them. Germline V gene lookup returns CDR1 MNHEY and CDR2 SVGAGI. CDR3 length: 15 residues. The CDR3 coding sequence is TGTGCCAGCAGTTACGAGGCTGCAGGTCGGTTTGAGCAGTACTTC. This gives the protein CASSYEAAGRFEQYF.

The genes are TRBV5-1 and TRBJ2-5; 9 nucleotides line up with TRBD2. Germline CDR1 reads SGHRS; CDR2 reads YFSETQ. V was pared by 1 base and J by 3 bases, with 7 bases of the junction left unmatched. This CDR3 is 16 amino acids long. The CDR3 region has the DNA TGCGCCAGCAGCTTGCTGGCGGGAGGGCCAGAAGAGACCCAGTACTTC. Encoded protein: CASSLLAGGPEETQYF.

About this clone itself: A much larger clone lies one base from this, so it may be a read error. The sample holds other DNA sequences that translate to the same CDR3. This chain links TRBV18 with TRBJ2-1; D remains unclear. The germline gives CDR1 KGHSH, CDR2 LQKENI. The CDR3 runs 11 residues. This chain's CDR3 is CANSPMWEQFF. The CDR3 nucleotides read TGTGCTAACTCACCAATGTGGGAGCAGTTCTTC.

This clone was observed at least ten times. This chain uses TRBV19 with TRBJ1-2; unclear D gene. CDR1 and CDR2 from the germline V gene are LNHDA and SQIVND (reference sequence). The CDR3 runs to 13 residues. Trimming stripped 3 bases from V and 2 bases from J, with 7 bases between. CDR3 sequence reads: CASSISQNYGYTF. The CDR3 DNA is TGTGCCAGTAGTATCTCTCAAAACTATGGCTACACCTTC. Drawing the rest from reference TRBV19 and TRBJ1-2, the complete variable domain is DGGITQSPKYLFRKEGQNVTLSCEQNLNHDAMYWYRQDPGQGLRLIYYSQIVNDFQKGDIAEGYSVSREKKESFPLTVTSAQKNPTAFYLCASSISQNYGYTFGSGTRLTVV.

By sample share, this clone is medium-sized (0.01 to 0.1%). The V gene is TRBV6-2 or TRBV6-3, the J gene TRBJ1-2, with 7 bases fitting TRBD1. With 6 bases clipped from V and 5 bases from J, the junction kept 6 bases outside the gene matches. This CDR3 has 13 amino acids. Looked up from germline, CDR1 is MNHEY and CDR2 is SVGEGT. The CDR3, as DNA: TGTGCCAGCAGGCAGGGACAGAATTATGGCTACACCTTC. Its translation: CASRQGQNYGYTF.

This clone was seen many times. Other DNA sequences in the sample encode the same CDR3. The J gene is TRBJ2-2, the V gene TRBV10-3; D unclear. Germline CDR1 reads ENHRY; CDR2 reads SYGVKD. The CDR3 extends over 15 amino acids. V was clipped by 3 bases and J by 4 bases, with 12 bases between them. CDR3 DNA sequence: TGTGCCATCAGTGATGGAGTAAGAAGCACCGGGGAGCTGTTTTTT. Its protein product is CAISDGVRSTGELFF.

This clone is categorized as medium-sized. The gene calls are TRBV6-2 or TRBV6-3 and TRBJ2-7, with 14 bases identical to TRBD2. The V and J ends lost 4 bases and 6 bases, in that order; junction bases with no gene match: 8. The CDR3 loop spans 16 amino acids. Germline V gene lookup returns CDR1 MNHEY and CDR2 SVGEGT. DNA for the CDR3: TGTGCCAGCAGTTCCCTGACTAGCGGGGGGGCCGCCGAGCAGTACTTC. This translates into CASSSLTSGGAAEQYF.

The table lists this clone with many counts. V usage is TRBV5-6 and J usage is TRBJ1-2; TRBD1 might be the D (5 bases). The germline CDR1 and CDR2 sequences are SGHDT and YYEEEE. The CDR3 spans 15 residues. Trimming shortened V by 0 bases and J by 8 bases, and 17 bases separated the two germline ends. CDR3 sequence reads: CASSLVGVSAGGYTF. The CDR3 coding sequence is TGTGCCAGCAGCTTGGTGGGGGTATCAGCGGGGGGCTACACCTTC.

This clone was seen many times. The chain carries TRBV27 and TRBJ1-5, with D hard to call. The CDR3 is made up of 12 amino acids. The germline V and J ends were trimmed by 2 bases and 7 bases, with 6 bases remaining between them. Germline values: CDR1 MNHEY, CDR2 SMNVEV (reference sequence). The CDR3 loop is CASSLIGQPQHF. CDR3 nucleotide sequence: TGTGCCAGCAGTTTAATAGGACAGCCCCAGCATTTT.

This clone was recorded many times. The chain carries TRBV19 and TRBJ1-3, with 7 bases matching TRBD1. Germline loops: CDR1 LNHDA, CDR2 SQIVND (reference sequence). J lost 1 base, V lost 5 bases, and 11 bases had no gene match. This CDR3 spans 17 amino acids. CDR3 in amino acids: CASSSPQGELSGNTIYF. DNA of the CDR3: TGTGCCAGTAGTTCACCCCAGGGGGAATTATCTGGAAACACCATATATTTT.

This clone was picked up many times. The rearrangement uses TRBV5-1 and TRBJ2-3, with D tentatively TRBD2 (5 bases). V lost 2 bases to trimming and J lost 2 bases, with 9 bases between them. CDR1 and CDR2 from the germline V gene are SGHRS and YFSETQ. This CDR3 comprises 14 residues. CDR3 sequence reads: CASSLAAYTDTQYF. The CDR3 DNA reads as TGCGCCAGCAGCTTAGCGGCGTACACAGATACGCAGTATTTT. Based on the CDR3 plus reference TRBV5-1 and TRBJ2-3, the full variable domain is KAGVTQTPRYLIKTRGQQVTLSCSPISGHRSVSWYQQTPGQGLQFLFEYFSETQRNKGNFPGRFSGRQFSNSRSEMNVSTLELGDSALYLCASSLAAYTDTQYFGPGTRLTVL.

Points on this clone: Just one base apart from a much larger clone, this may be a read error. This sequence joins TRBV20-1 and TRBJ2-1; 11 bases match TRBD2. CDR1 and CDR2 (germline): DFQATT, SNEGSKA (reference sequence). The CDR3 sequence is 15 residues long. The CDR3 sequence is CNVPVAGGLYNEQFF. CDR3 DNA sequence: TGCAATGTCCCCGTAGCGGGGGGGCTTTACAATGAGCAGTTCTTC.

This chain links TRBV4-1 with TRBJ1-2; the D gene is possibly TRBD1 (5 bases). The V and J ends lost 1 base and 8 bases respectively, with 14 bases between them. The CDR3 totals 14 residues. Germline V gene lookup returns CDR1 MGHRA and CDR2 YSYEKL. CDR3 loop: CASSQVMAGDGYTF. CDR3 in DNA: TGCGCCAGCAGCCAAGTGATGGCGGGGGACGGCTACACCTTC.

This clone showed up many times. The CDR3 reads CASSTGQVETQYF. The DNA of the CDR3 is TGTGCCAGCAGCACCGGACAGGTGGAGACCCAGTACTTC. The V and J genes are TRBV5-6 and TRBJ2-5; 7 bases line up with TRBD1. The CDR3 covers 13 residues. Trimming took 4 bases from V and 5 from J; bases not matched to a gene: 5. From germline, CDR1 is SGHDT and CDR2 YYEEEE. Full variable domain (remainder filled in from reference TRBV5-6 and TRBJ2-5): DAGVTQSPTHLIKTRGQQVTLRCSPKSGHDTVSWYQQALGQGPQFIFQYYEEEERQRGNFPDRFSGHQFPNYSSELNVNALLLGDSALYLCASSTGQVETQYFGPGTRLLVL.

In its sample, this clone was seen many times. J is TRBJ1-5 and V is TRBV5-5, with TRBD1 matching 8 bases. This CDR3 contains 15 residues. Germline assignment: CDR1 SGHKS and CDR2 YYEKEE (reference sequence). Unmatched junction bases numbered 4, after V lost 1 base and J lost 4 bases. The CDR3 sequence: CASSLTGTGNQPQHF. In nucleotides, the CDR3 is TGTGCCAGCAGCTTGACCGGGACAGGTAATCAGCCCCAGCATTTT.

The chain has TRBV7-2 and TRBJ1-2; D is undetermined. V lost 2 bases, J lost 4 bases, and 17 bases lay in between. The CDR3 runs 16 residues. In germline, CDR1 is SGHTA, CDR2 FQGNSA. CDR3 region: CASSLRALRQSYGYTF. CDR3 DNA: TGTGCCAGCAGCTTAAGAGCGCTAAGGCAGAGCTATGGCTACACCTTC.

This clone came up many times. The same CDR3 is also encoded by other DNA sequences in this sample. The chain employs TRBV19 and TRBJ2-1; a weak D match, TRBD1 (6 bases). The CDR3 extends over 15 amino acids. Germline-derived CDR1 and CDR2 are LNHDA and SQIVND (reference sequence). V lost 5 bases to trimming and J lost 5 bases, with 16 bases between them. Here the CDR3 reads CASSAGDTVDNEQFF. As DNA, the CDR3 is TGTGCCAGTAGTGCCGGGGACACGGTTGACAATGAGCAGTTCTTC.

A few counts support this clone. A read error is possible here, since a much larger clone lies one base away. The chain is built from TRBV29-1 and TRBJ1-2; 9 nucleotides match TRBD1. This CDR3 has 13 amino acids. The germline CDR1 and CDR2 sequences are SQVTM and ANQGSEA. The V gene end was trimmed by 7 bases and the J gene end by 6 bases; junction bases not matched to a gene: 9. In DNA form, the CDR3 reads TGCAGCGCCCGGGACAGGGATGACCATGGCTACACCTTC. Protein sequence: CSARDRDDHGYTF.

This clone was detected ten times or more. This sequence joins TRBV4-3 and TRBJ1-1; 7 bases match TRBD1. This CDR3 has 14 amino acids. V shed 6 bases, J shed 4 bases, and the junction held 8 bases outside the gene matches. Germline V gives CDR1 LGHNA, CDR2 YSLEER. This chain's CDR3 is CASSFIQGSTEAFF. Written as DNA, the CDR3 is TGCGCCAGCAGTTTCATACAGGGGAGCACTGAAGCTTTCTTT.

V gene TRBV11-2 combines with J gene TRBJ2-3, with D possibly being TRBD1 or TRBD2 (5 bases each). The CDR3 extends over 15 amino acids. Germline values: CDR1 SGHAT, CDR2 FQNNGV. V shed 8 bases and J shed 2 bases, with 17 bases lying between them. CDR3 bases: TGTGCCAGCGCTTTAGGGGCGAGGGACACAGATACGCAGTATTTT. Protein: CASALGARDTDTQYF.

The V call is TRBV11-2, the J call TRBJ2-2; D is unresolved. The CDR3 is made up of 15 amino acids. V lost 4 bases to trimming and J lost 1 base, with 10 bases between them. Germline-derived CDR1 and CDR2 are SGHAT and FQNNGV. Written as DNA, the CDR3 is TGTGCCAGCAGCTCGATGGCCGGGAACACCGGGGAGCTGTTTTTT. It specifies CASSSMAGNTGELFF.

In this sample, this clone is medium-sized (0.01 to 0.1%). The chain is built from TRBV7-2 and TRBJ1-6; tentative D call: TRBD1 (5 bases). This CDR3 is 16 amino acids long. Germline CDR1 reads SGHTA; CDR2 reads FQGNSA. Between the trimmed V and J ends, which lost 1 base and 9 bases, there was a span of 16 bases. The CDR3 nucleotides are TGTGCCAGCAGCTTAGGCGCGGCGGGGGGTAGTTCACCCCTCCACTTT. Its protein is CASSLGAAGGSSPLHF.

This clone was seen many times. The chain has TRBV20-1 and TRBJ2-1; 10 bases are shared with TRBD2. The CDR3 covers 15 residues. The junction had 9 bases not matched to a gene; V was cut back by 3 bases and J by 7 bases. Germline lookup yields CDR1 DFQATT and CDR2 SNEGSKA (reference sequence). For the CDR3, the DNA is TGCAGTGCTAGGTCCGTAGCGGGGGGAAGAAATGAGCAGTTCTTC. This sequence encodes CSARSVAGGRNEQFF.

The chain carries TRBV20-1 and TRBJ2-2; D is undetermined. Germline values: CDR1 DFQATT, CDR2 SNEGSKA (reference sequence). The CDR3 is made up of 11 amino acids. Trimming took off 4 bases at V and 7 bases at J, with 7 bases between the two ends. Here the CDR3 DNA reads TGCAGTGCTAAAGGGAACGGGGAGCTGTTTTTT. Residues: CSAKGNGELFF.

By share of the sample, this clone is medium-sized. This chain links TRBV19 with TRBJ1-5; D ambiguous. With 4 bases removed from V and 3 bases from J, the gap between germline ends came to 7 bases. The length of the CDR3 is 13 residues. CDR1 LNHDA and CDR2 SQIVND come from the germline V gene (reference sequence). Here the CDR3 DNA reads TGTGCCAGTAGTACGGGCCTCAATCAGCCCCAGCATTTT. Translation: CASSTGLNQPQHF.

This clone was detected many times. The chain combines TRBV20-1 with TRBJ2-1, with D perhaps matching TRBD2 (6 bases). In germline, CDR1 is DFQATT, CDR2 SNEGSKA (reference sequence). This CDR3 comprises 16 residues. The V gene lost 5 bases and the J gene lost 7 bases, with 24 bases spanning the gap. The CDR3 nucleotides are TGCAGTGCTTCGGACCCTCGGGGCCGCGGGGCAAATGAGCAGTTCTTC. It yields the protein CSASDPRGRGANEQFF.

In this sample, this clone turned up many times. This chain joins TRBV19 and TRBJ1-1; D might be TRBD1 (6 bases). Germline V gene data show CDR1 as LNHDA and CDR2 as SQIVND (reference sequence). The CDR3 has 14 residues. V shed 5 bases and J shed 0 bases, with 10 bases lying between them. In DNA, the CDR3 is TGTGCCAGTAGTTTTGGGGGCATGAACACTGAAGCTTTCTTT. Translation: CASSFGGMNTEAFF.

This clone was detected many times. This chain links TRBV3-1 with TRBJ1-1; 7 nucleotides match TRBD1. Germline V gives CDR1 LGHDT, CDR2 YNNKEL (reference sequence). The V and J ends lost 3 bases and 1 base, in that order; junction bases with no gene match: 2. The CDR3 consists of 14 residues. The CDR3 protein is CASSQGTENTEAFF. CDR3 nucleotide sequence: TGTGCCAGCAGCCAGGGGACAGAGAACACTGAAGCTTTCTTT.

This clone was seen at least ten times. The chain has TRBV3-1 and TRBJ1-6, with D hard to call. In germline, CDR1 is LGHDT, CDR2 YNNKEL (reference sequence). V was trimmed by 4 bases and J by 4 bases, leaving 20 bases between them. The CDR3 runs to 18 residues. CDR3 sequence: CASSLKSGRTPYNSPLHF. The CDR3 nucleotides read TGTGCCAGCAGCCTGAAGTCAGGCCGAACTCCATATAATTCACCCCTCCACTTT.

This clone was picked up many times. The chain uses TRBV12-5 and TRBJ1-5; possible D gene TRBD1, 6 bases. CDR3 length equals 12 residues. The V and J ends lost 6 bases and 6 bases respectively, with 9 bases between them. The germline V gene encodes CDR1 LGHNT and CDR2 FRNRAP. The CDR3, as DNA: TGTGCTAGTGGAGCAGGGGCTCAGCCCCAGCATTTT. Its translation is CASGAGAQPQHF.